This T cell receptor (beta chain) originates from a study of T cells in Graves' hyperthyroidism and ophthalmopathy (dated by TCRdb to the late 2010s). About the investigation overall: Peripheral blood samples were taken at initial diagnosis, before any treatment was given. A discovery cohort of roughly 100 patients, fewer than 50 with Graves' ophthalmopathy and under 60 with stable Graves' hyperthyroidism, was used to find distinguishing TCR V-J signatures. An independent validation cohort of about 20 hyperthyroidism patients and approximately 17 patients who later progressed to ophthalmopathy tested prospective prediction of ophthalmopathy. For training and testing, the 100 or so patients in the discovery cohort were randomly divided in a 7:3 ratio. Thyroid tissue and blood T-cell repertoires from six Graves' hyperthyroidism patients were also compared in the study. Once sampling was done, hyperthyroidism patients were given methimazole at a starting dose of 30 mg daily, whereas ophthalmopathy patients were given high-dose intravenous methylprednisolone. TCR Vbeta CDR3 sequencing of approximately 140 peripheral blood samples (43 ophthalmopathy, 75 or so hyperthyroidism and around 17 progressor patients) is reported in the paper.

Moderately to severely active disease, a Clinical Activity Score of at least 3, a NOSPECS grade of at least 4, and a duration under 3 months were present in ophthalmopathy patients. The study excluded patients with uncontrolled infections, other autoimmune diseases, pregnancy or lactation. Clinical symptoms, serum thyroxine and TRAb, thyroid ultrasound, and orbital computed tomography formed the basis for the diagnoses. PBMCs were separated from roughly 10 ml of fresh peripheral blood using Ficoll-Paque density gradient centrifugation. Trizol reagent was used to extract total RNA, and RNA quality was then checked on an Agilent 2100 Bioanalyzer. In its sample, this clonotype was seen many times. Its antigen remains unidentified. Base qualities are not recorded, but no much larger clone differs from it by a single base. Study-wide conclusions, independent of this receptor: In validation, the model predicted progression to ophthalmopathy a median of 6.5 months before onset, with roughly 70% sensitivity and nearly 75% specificity. Sample size was not statistically predetermined, and investigators were not blinded to group allocation. Most expanded thyroid clonotypes (frequency above 0.001) were also detected in blood, suggesting blood repertoires may reflect thyroid immune responses. Ophthalmopathy was separated from stable hyperthyroidism by a 13 V-J signature model, with around 90% sensitivity and approximately 81% specificity obtained in cross-validation and 80%/75% obtained in testing.

Amplification of TCR beta CDR3 regions was carried out from RNA transcripts. For the first round of RT-PCR on the TCR CDR3, the HTBI primer set was used together with the Qiagen OneStep RT-PCR kit. Libraries were constructed in a second round of multiplex PCR, after which size selection and purification were carried out. Sequencing of the libraries was done on an Illumina HiSeq2000 using paired-end 100 bp reads. On the study's bioinformatics: SOAPnuke was used to process the raw data, throwing out any read that contained adapters or uncalled bases, had a mean Phred below 15, or lacked an exact constant-primer or identifier match. COPE v1.2.5 was used to merge the high-quality paired reads, and each unique nucleotide sequence was defined as a clonotype. MiTCR v1.1 was used to align the clonotypes against IMGT TRBV, TRBD and TRBJ reference segments. Only V-J combinations with frequency above 0.0001, covering 99% to 99.2% of repertoires, were analysed. A TCS score was defined as the ratio between F50 (clonal expansion) and ExV (chaos), using BLOSUM62-based TCRdist between CDR3 peptides within each V-J. Welch's t-statistics and random forest reduced 450 to 600 V-J features to some 14, which were used in a naive Bayes classifier (R e1071). The similarity between thyroid and blood repertoires was quantified using the Morisita-Horn index. TCRdb passed the public sequencing reads through fastp at Q25 and MiXCR, retaining productive beta sequences. CDR3 protein sequences are deduplicated, and each keeps its most common genes and DNA. These V and J calls are TCRdb output, not the study's own analysis. The sample contains 550,000 to 700,000 distinct CDR3 sequences, roughly 14% of them found a single time. Approximately 4.2% of the sample is taken by the ten largest.

Inclusive of the bounding cysteine and phenylalanine, the CDR3 is 15 residues long. Of all the DNA, just the CDR3 is kept, 45 bases in frame from base 1. From the germline V gene, CDR1 is MNHEY and CDR2 is SVGAGI. The trim is 4 bases for V and 1 base for J, with a gap of 14 bases between the germline ends. The sequencing sample was made of blood. This sequence uses TRBV6-5 and TRBJ2-7, with TRBD2 as a weak D call on 5 bases. This clonotype was obtained from a woman aged 35 to 49 with Graves' ophthalmopathy. Here is the DNA: TGTGCCAGCAGTTCTGGTCTAGCAAGGTCCTACGAGCAGTACTTC. The translation is CASSSGLARSYEQYF.